This passage covers 31 T cell receptor beta chains from one sample sequenced in a study of T cell responses to AZD1222 COVID-19 vaccine. Assay used: immunoSEQ multiplex PCR; TCRdb lists only in-frame clones, some missing. The sample has 80,000 to 100,000 clones, 80% to 90% seen once. Sequencing used peripheral blood, obtained on day 0 of AZD1222 vaccination. Receptors were obtained from an adult in good health.

The chain joins TRBV11-2 to TRBJ1-3; no clear D. Germline CDR1 SGHAT, CDR2 FQNNGV. With 4 bases removed from V and 0 bases from J, the gap between germline ends came to 7 bases. The CDR3 consists of 14 residues. CDR3 nucleotide sequence: TGTGCCAGCAGCTGGACGGACTCTGGAAACACCATATATTTT. Its protein product is CASSWTDSGNTIYF.

This clone was seen just once. V gene TRBV27 combines with J gene TRBJ2-5, with TRBD2 matching 11 bases. CDR3 size: 17 residues. CDR1 MNHEY and CDR2 SMNVEV come from the germline V gene (reference sequence). The junction had 7 bases not matched to a gene; V was cut back by 0 bases and J by 4 bases. CDR3 in DNA: TGTGCCAGCAGTTTATCGGGCCTAGCGGGGGGTGGAGAGACCCAGTACTTC. This translates into CASSLSGLAGGGETQYF.

The chain employs TRBV24-1 and TRBJ1-1, with D perhaps matching TRBD1 (6 bases). Per the germline V gene, CDR1 is KGHDR and CDR2 is SFDVKD. Trimming shortened V by 3 bases and J by 3 bases, and 16 bases separated the two germline ends. CDR3 size: 16 residues. CDR3 sequence reads: CATSDGRGARDTEAFF. DNA of the CDR3: TGTGCCACCAGTGATGGAAGGGGGGCTCGGGACACTGAAGCTTTCTTT.

This rearrangement joins TRBV6-2 or TRBV6-3 to TRBJ1-6; 7 bases are a match to TRBD1. The J segment lost 7 bases and the V segment lost 6 bases, leaving 9 bases of the junction unmatched. CDR1 and CDR2 (germline): MNHEY, SVGEGT. This CDR3 is built from 15 residues. The CDR3: CASSRQGVGNSPLHF. The CDR3 nucleotides are TGTGCCAGCAGCCGCCAGGGGGTCGGGAATTCACCCCTCCACTTT.

This chain links TRBV28 with TRBJ1-1, with D perhaps matching TRBD1 (5 bases). Germline CDR1 MDHEN, CDR2 SYDVKM. Trimming left V 6 bases short and J 1 base short, with 12 bases between. The CDR3 is 14 residues long. CDR3 sequence reads: CASRARTRNTEAFF. In DNA form, the CDR3 reads TGTGCCAGCAGAGCAAGGACACGGAACACTGAAGCTTTCTTT.

This chain links TRBV28 with TRBJ2-3, with D perhaps matching TRBD2 (5 bases). Trimming shortened V by 10 bases and J by 3 bases, and 14 bases separated the two germline ends. The CDR3 consists of 13 residues. Germline-derived CDR1 and CDR2 are MDHEN and SYDVKM. CDR3 sequence reads: CATKHGVTDTQYF. The CDR3 nucleotides read TGTGCCACAAAGCACGGGGTAACAGATACGCAGTATTTT.

J is TRBJ2-5 and V is TRBV27; TRBD2 is a possible D gene (5 bases). Between the trimmed V and J ends, which lost 3 bases and 5 bases, there was a span of 13 bases. CDR1 and CDR2 from the germline V gene are MNHEY and SMNVEV (reference sequence). The CDR3 consists of 14 residues. The chain's CDR3 is CASSFPGEGETQYF. CDR3 coding DNA: TGTGCCAGCAGTTTCCCCGGGGAAGGGGAGACCCAGTACTTC.

Only a few counts were recorded for this clone. The chain employs TRBV28 and TRBJ2-7, with no clear D. This CDR3 is built from 15 residues. Per the germline V gene, CDR1 is MDHEN and CDR2 is SYDVKM. Trimming removed 6 bases at V and 2 bases at J, with 17 bases between. The CDR3 DNA sequence: TGTGCCAGCAGCCCCTCCCCGCCCCTCGCCTACGAGCAGTACTTC. It codes for CASSPSPPLAYEQYF.

This clone was detected only once. This chain links TRBV5-1 with TRBJ2-3; perhaps TRBD1 as D (6 bases). V was cut by 4 bases and J by 1 base, with 13 bases left in between. CDR3 length equals 15 residues. Germline V gene lookup returns CDR1 SGHRS and CDR2 YFSETQ. CDR3 residues: CASSPVDSRTDTQYF. CDR3 DNA: TGCGCCAGCAGCCCTGTGGACAGTCGCACAGATACGCAGTATTTT.

The V call is TRBV4-3, the J call TRBJ2-7, with 9 bases lining up with TRBD1. This CDR3 contains 15 residues. V shed 4 bases, J shed 5 bases, and the junction held 9 bases outside the gene matches. Germline CDR1 LGHNA, CDR2 YSLEER. CDR3 DNA sequence: TGCGCCAGCAGCCTGCAGGGACAGGGAAAGGACGAGCAGTACTTC. The encoded protein is CASSLQGQGKDEQYF.

The rearrangement uses TRBV7-2 and TRBJ2-1; D ambiguous. Germline assignment: CDR1 SGHTA and CDR2 FQGNSA. The CDR3 consists of 14 residues. The V gene lost 2 bases and the J gene lost 3 bases, with 8 bases spanning the gap. The CDR3 DNA reads as TGTGCCAGCAGCTTACCGGGTCGCTACAATGAGCAGTTCTTC. This codes for CASSLPGRYNEQFF.

The table lists this clone with a count of one. The rearrangement uses TRBV5-5 and TRBJ1-1, with D unclear. This CDR3 is built from 15 residues. Germline assignment: CDR1 SGHKS and CDR2 YYEKEE (reference sequence). V lost 1 base and J lost 2, with 12 bases in between. The CDR3 sequence is CASSLLGERNTEAFF. The CDR3 bases are TGTGCCAGCAGCTTGTTGGGAGAGAGAAACACTGAAGCTTTCTTT. Full variable domain (rest looked up from reference TRBV5-5 and TRBJ1-1): DAGVTQSPTHLIKTRGQQVTLRCSPISGHKSVSWYQQVLGQGPQFIFQYYEKEERGRGNFPDRFSARQFPNYSSELNVNALLLGDSALYLCASSLLGERNTEAFFGQGTRLTVV.

This chain uses TRBV5-1 with TRBJ1-2, with TRBD1 as a possible D gene (5 bases). This CDR3 has 14 amino acids. Germline V gene data show CDR1 as SGHRS and CDR2 as YFSETQ. V gave up 4 bases and J gave up 0 bases, with 10 bases separating them. The CDR3 region has the DNA TGCGCCAGCAGCGTAGGACAACCTAACTATGGCTACACCTTC. It is translated as CASSVGQPNYGYTF. Full variable domain (missing parts from reference TRBV5-1 and TRBJ1-2): KAGVTQTPRYLIKTRGQQVTLSCSPISGHRSVSWYQQTPGQGLQFLFEYFSETQRNKGNFPGRFSGRQFSNSRSEMNVSTLELGDSALYLCASSVGQPNYGYTFGSGTRLTVV.

V usage is TRBV18 and J usage is TRBJ2-1, with a possible D match to TRBD2 (6 bases). The CDR3 extends over 15 amino acids. V was trimmed by 6 bases and J by 5 bases, leaving 17 bases between them. Germline V lookup: CDR1 KGHSH, CDR2 LQKENI. The DNA for the CDR3 is TGTGCCAGCTCCTCGGGGGAGGCGGGTCACAATGAGCAGTTCTTC. Protein product: CASSSGEAGHNEQFF.

The chain recombines TRBV7-9 with TRBJ1-2, with 8 bases fitting TRBD1. After removal of 4 bases from V and 1 base from J, the junction contained 5 bases not matched to a gene. Germline V gene sequence: CDR1 SEHNR, CDR2 FQNEAQ (reference sequence). The CDR3 has 15 amino acids. For the CDR3, the DNA is TGTGCCAGCAGCTATCCGGGACAGGTTAACTATGGCTACACCTTC. Translated: CASSYPGQVNYGYTF.

The chain carries TRBV29-1 and TRBJ1-1, with D possibly being TRBD1 (6 bases). CDR1 is SQVTM, CDR2 ANQGSEA, per germline. V lost 7 bases and J lost 0, with 18 bases in between. This CDR3 region has 15 residues. The CDR3 loop is CSARGGNWMNTEAFF. As DNA, the CDR3 is TGCAGCGCCCGAGGGGGTAATTGGATGAACACTGAAGCTTTCTTT. The full variable domain, rest sourced from reference TRBV29-1 and TRBJ1-1, is SAVISQKPSRDICQRGTSLTIQCQVDSQVTMMFWYRQQPGQSLTLIATANQGSEATYESGFVIDKFPISRPNLTFSTLTVSNMSPEDSSIYLCSARGGNWMNTEAFFGQGTRLTVV.

The rearrangement joins TRBV13 to TRBJ1-6, with D possibly being TRBD1 (5 bases). This CDR3 comprises 15 residues. Germline V lookup: CDR1 PRHDT, CDR2 FYEKMQ (reference sequence). V was cut by 0 bases and J by 7 bases, with 10 bases left in between. CDR3 in DNA: TGTGCCAGCAGCTTAGGACAGGCAGAAAATTCACCCCTCCACTTT. This sequence encodes CASSLGQAENSPLHF.

This clone was seen only once. The gene calls are TRBV21-1 and TRBJ2-4; the table's D call, TRBD1, has no DNA check behind it. TRBV21-1 is flagged as a pseudogene. The CDR3 runs to 22 residues. CDR3 DNA: TGTGCCAGCAGCAAAAATGTAATGGGTTTCTGGACAGTTTTCCTAGCCAAAAACATTCAGTACTTC. Translation gives CASSKNVMGFWTVFLAKNIQYF.

The chain is built from TRBV7-8 and TRBJ1-1; 8 nucleotides line up with TRBD1. The CDR3 covers 17 residues. J gave up 4 bases and V 5 bases, and 15 bases lay outside the gene matches. CDR1 and CDR2 from the germline V gene are SGHVS and FQNEAQ. For the CDR3, the DNA is TGTGCCAGCAGCCCCCCATCATGGACAGGGATGGGCACTGAAGCTTTCTTT. It specifies CASSPPSWTGMGTEAFF.

This clone was observed a handful of times. The chain is built from TRBV5-4 and TRBJ1-1, with D possibly matching TRBD1 (5 bases). The CDR3 runs to 15 residues. From germline, CDR1 is SGHNT and CDR2 YYREEE (reference sequence). The V end lost 4 bases, the J end lost 10 bases, and 23 bases lay between the germline ends. The CDR3 loop is CASSAESEGRQRAFF. Here the CDR3 DNA reads TGTGCCAGCAGCGCGGAGAGTGAGGGGCGTCAAAGAGCTTTCTTT. Full variable domain (outside the CDR3, taken from reference TRBV5-4 and TRBJ1-1): ETGVTQSPTHLIKTRGQQVTLRCSSQSGHNTVSWYQQALGQGPQFIFQYYREEENGRGNFPPRFSGLQFPNYSSELNVNALELDDSALYLCASSAESEGRQRAFFGQGTRLTVV.

This chain uses TRBV5-5 with TRBJ2-1; D ambiguous. V lost 5 bases and J 3 bases, leaving 12 bases between the germline ends. This CDR3 has 14 amino acids. The germline V gene has CDR1 SGHKS and CDR2 YYEKEE (reference sequence). The chain's CDR3 is CASRVNEFYNEQFF. The CDR3 DNA follows: TGTGCCAGCAGAGTCAACGAGTTCTACAATGAGCAGTTCTTC.

This chain uses TRBV7-9 with TRBJ1-2, with D maybe TRBD1 (6 bases). Trimming left V 0 bases short and J 4 bases short, with 9 bases between. This CDR3 region has 14 residues. Germline values: CDR1 SEHNR, CDR2 FQNEAQ (reference sequence). The CDR3 DNA is TGTGCCAGCAGCTTAGCCGACAGGATCTATGGCTACACCTTC. Its protein product is CASSLADRIYGYTF.

The J gene is TRBJ1-1, the V gene TRBV7-2; TRBD1 matches 9 bases. The CDR3 has 15 amino acids. CDR1 and CDR2 (germline): SGHTA, FQGNSA. Trimming at V came to 4 bases and at J to 3 bases, leaving 6 bases not matched to a gene. CDR3: CASSSQGAQDTEAFF. CDR3 DNA: TGTGCCAGCAGCTCACAGGGGGCGCAGGACACTGAAGCTTTCTTT.

V and J are TRBV7-8 and TRBJ1-2, with 7 bases fitting TRBD1. The CDR3 totals 14 residues. Germline CDR1 is SGHVS and CDR2 is FQNEAQ. V trimming: 5 bases; J trimming: 4 bases; junction bases outside the gene matches: 7. CDR3 bases: TGTGCCAGCAGCCCGACGGGACAGACCTATGGCTACACCTTC. The encoded protein is CASSPTGQTYGYTF.

The chain combines TRBV5-1 with TRBJ2-5, with 12 bases matching TRBD2. The J segment lost 3 bases and the V segment lost 2 bases, leaving 5 bases of the junction unmatched. The CDR3 contains 16 residues. Germline V gene lookup returns CDR1 SGHRS and CDR2 YFSETQ. Written as DNA, the CDR3 is TGCGCCAGCAGCTTATCTGGACTAGCGGGGAAAGAGACCCAGTACTTC. This translates into CASSLSGLAGKETQYF.

This clone was counted a few times. The CDR3 bases are TGTGCCAGCTCACCTGCTAGCGCGAACACCGGGGAGCTGTTTTTT. Its translation: CASSPASANTGELFF. This sequence joins TRBV18 and TRBJ2-2; D possibly corresponds to TRBD2 (6 bases). Trimming stripped 3 bases from V and 0 bases from J, with 8 bases between. The CDR3 runs to 15 residues. CDR1 is KGHSH, CDR2 LQKENI, per germline.

DNA for the CDR3: TGTGCCAGCAGGGAGGGACAGGGGGCGCGGGCTGAGCAGTTCTTC. Protein sequence: CASREGQGARAEQFF. The rearrangement links TRBV6-5 to TRBJ2-1; 12 bases are a match to TRBD1. Losses at the gene ends were 6 bases for V and 9 bases for J; bases not matched to a gene: 9. The CDR3 spans 15 residues. Germline loops: CDR1 MNHEY, CDR2 SVGAGI.

The chain links TRBV3-1 (or the pseudogene TRBV3-2) to TRBJ1-1, with D possibly being TRBD1 (5 bases). V was trimmed by 3 bases and J by 1 base, leaving 9 bases between them. The length of the CDR3 is 14 residues. Germline CDR1 is LGHDT and CDR2 is YNNKEL (reference sequence). The CDR3 DNA reads TGTGCCAGCAGCCAGCTGGGGCGGAACACTGAAGCTTTCTTT. Encoded protein: CASSQLGRNTEAFF.

CDR3 protein: CASSPWTGGDEQYF. CDR3 bases: TGTGCCAGCTCACCATGGACAGGGGGGGACGAGCAGTACTTC. The chain is built from TRBV18 and TRBJ2-7, with 10 bases identical to TRBD1. Germline values: CDR1 KGHSH, CDR2 LQKENI. The J segment lost 5 bases and the V segment lost 2 bases, leaving 3 bases of the junction unmatched. The CDR3 loop spans 14 amino acids.

The chain couples TRBV7-2 to TRBJ2-1; TRBD1 matches 7 bases. V lost 4 bases, J lost 4 bases, and 4 bases stayed unmatched. The CDR3 loop spans 14 amino acids. Looked up from germline, CDR1 is SGHTA and CDR2 is FQGNSA. CDR3 nucleotides: TGTGCCAGCAGCTCGGGACAGTTGTACAATGAGCAGTTCTTC. It codes for CASSSGQLYNEQFF.

This rearrangement joins TRBV28 to TRBJ2-5; D is undetermined. V lost 7 bases, J lost 7 bases, and 22 bases lay in between. Germline-derived CDR1 and CDR2 are MDHEN and SYDVKM. CDR3 length equals 15 residues. CDR3 protein: CASTHSDSAWRTQYF. DNA of the CDR3: TGTGCCAGCACCCATTCTGACTCCGCTTGGAGGACCCAGTACTTC. The whole variable domain, filled in from reference TRBV28 and TRBJ2-5, reads DVKVTQSSRYLVKRTGEKVFLECVQDMDHENMFWYRQDPGLGLRLIYFSYDVKMKEKGDIPEGYSVSREKKERFSLILESASTNQTSMYLCASTHSDSAWRTQYFGPGTRLLVL.